The 17 T cell receptor beta chains listed next were all sequenced from one sample in a study of T-cell reconstitution after alpha-beta-depleted transplantation in children. Using unique molecular identifiers, the investigators prepared the TCRbeta library. A single record per CDR3 protein comes from TCRdb applying MiXCR to the PCR reads. The sample carries fewer than 1 million distinct CDR3 sequences, under 20% recorded once. The material sequenced was PBMCs, mostly from graft donor cells, taken 360 days after TCRalphabeta/CD19-depleted stem cell transplant. The receptors originated from a male patient younger than 18 who had a stem cell transplant for acute lymphoblastic leukemia, so the T cells may come from the graft donor.

In its sample, this clonotype was seen a few times. The chain joins TRBV6-5 to TRBJ1-2, with unresolved D. Per the germline V gene, CDR1 is MNHEY and CDR2 is SVGAGI. Trimming took 3 bases from V and 6 from J, leaving 14 bases between them. This CDR3 is 14 amino acids long. The CDR3 spells CASSYAPTQNGYTF. Written as DNA, the CDR3 is TGTGCCAGCAGTTATGCACCGACCCAAAATGGCTACACCTTC.

This clonotype has a count of ten or more. The gene calls are TRBV7-7 and TRBJ2-3; D possibly corresponds to TRBD1 (6 bases). Germline-derived CDR1 and CDR2 are SSHAT and FNYEAQ (reference sequence). Deletions cut 3 bases from V and 4 bases from J, with 11 bases between. The CDR3 is made up of 14 amino acids. CDR3 DNA sequence: TGTGCCAGCAGCTTGGGCGCAGGGGCAGATACGCAGTATTTT. It translates to CASSLGAGADTQYF.

This clonotype was seen just once. The rearrangement links TRBV4-2 to TRBJ2-1, with D possibly being TRBD2 (6 bases). CDR3 length equals 16 residues. Germline V gene lookup returns CDR1 LGHNA and CDR2 YNFKEQ. The V gene lost 4 bases and the J gene lost 5 bases, with 18 bases spanning the gap. For the CDR3, the DNA is TGTGCCAGCAGCCCCACCCGGTACGGGAGCAACAATGAGCAGTTCTTC. Its translation: CASSPTRYGSNNEQFF.

This clonotype showed up many times. The chain has TRBV12-3 or TRBV12-4 and TRBJ2-2; 15 nucleotides agree with TRBD2. The CDR3 runs to 20 residues. Trimming removed 2 bases from V and 2 bases from J; junction bases left unmatched: 9. As DNA, the CDR3 is TGTGCCAGCAGTTTAAGGGGACTAGCGGGAGGACTATTAAACACCGGGGAGCTGTTTTTT. Encoded protein: CASSLRGLAGGLLNTGELFF.

This clonotype showed up just a few times. This sequence joins TRBV6-5 and TRBJ2-3, with D maybe TRBD2 (7 bases). V gave up 4 bases and J gave up 1 base, with 12 bases separating them. The CDR3 is made up of 15 amino acids. Germline V CDR1 and CDR2: MNHEY, SVGAGI. Written as DNA, the CDR3 is TGTGCCAGCAGTTCACAGGGAGGGGGCACAGATACGCAGTATTTT. It specifies CASSSQGGGTDTQYF.

The chain links TRBV29-1 to TRBJ2-3; TRBD1 is a possible D gene (5 bases). Germline CDR1 reads SQVTM; CDR2 reads ANQGSEA. The V end was cut by 3 bases, the J end by 6 bases, with 22 bases between. The CDR3 totals 16 residues. CDR3 in DNA: TGCAGCGTTGAGCCAACGACAGACGGCCCCTGGGATACGCAGTATTTT. It encodes CSVEPTTDGPWDTQYF.

V usage is TRBV12-3 or TRBV12-4 and J usage is TRBJ2-5; tentatively, D is TRBD1 or TRBD2 (5 bases each). V gave up 3 bases and J gave up 5 bases, with 13 bases separating them. This CDR3 spans 14 amino acids. CDR3 sequence reads: CASSFGATWETQYF. For the CDR3, the DNA is TGTGCCAGCAGTTTCGGGGCTACGTGGGAGACCCAGTACTTC.

This clonotype has just a few counts. V gene TRBV12-3 or TRBV12-4 combines with J gene TRBJ2-7, with 8 bases that match TRBD2. Trimming removed 5 bases from V and 2 bases from J; junction bases left unmatched: 5. The CDR3 spans 14 residues. The CDR3 loop is CASSITSGAYEQYF. The CDR3, as DNA: TGTGCCAGCAGTATCACTAGCGGAGCCTACGAGCAGTACTTC.

In its sample, this clonotype was seen a few times. This rearrangement joins TRBV6-1 to TRBJ1-4, with 9 bases matching TRBD1. The CDR3 length is 14 residues. Per germline, CDR1 MNHNS and CDR2 SASEGT. V lost 5 bases, J lost 6 bases, and 4 bases stayed unmatched. The CDR3 DNA follows: TGTGCCAGCAGTAGACAGGGGGGGTATGAAAAACTGTTTTTT. Protein sequence: CASSRQGGYEKLFF.

The sample holds a few counts of this clonotype. This chain joins TRBV5-1 and TRBJ1-3, with D unresolved. CDR1 and CDR2 from the germline V gene are SGHRS and YFSETQ. With 0 bases removed from V and 0 bases from J, the gap between germline ends came to 19 bases. This CDR3 has 19 residues. CDR3 nucleotides: TGCGCCAGCAGCTTGGCCCCCGGAGGAGAAATTTACTCTGGAAACACCATATATTTT. This codes for CASSLAPGGEIYSGNTIYF.

The J gene is TRBJ2-4, the V gene TRBV7-6; D gene unclear. V was cut by 2 bases and J by 0 bases, with 8 bases left in between. Germline CDR1 SGHVS, CDR2 FNYEAQ. The CDR3 has 15 residues. The CDR3 is CASSLWPIAKNIQYF. CDR3 bases: TGTGCCAGCAGCTTATGGCCGATAGCCAAAAACATTCAGTACTTC.

This clonotype has just a few counts. CDR3 residues: CASSVGTGFGEQFF. For the CDR3, the DNA is TGTGCCAGCAGTGTAGGGACAGGGTTCGGTGAGCAGTTCTTC. The chain combines TRBV2 with TRBJ2-1; 9 positions match TRBD1. J was trimmed by 9 bases and V by 4 bases; bases with no gene match: 7. The CDR3 has 14 amino acids. Germline V gene data show CDR1 as SNHLY and CDR2 as FYNNEI.

This clonotype was counted many times. The chain uses TRBV24-1 and TRBJ2-6; D is perhaps TRBD1 (6 bases). V lost 3 bases and J 4 bases, leaving 9 bases between the germline ends. The germline V gene encodes CDR1 KGHDR and CDR2 SFDVKD. This CDR3 region has 15 residues. This CDR3 is CATSDTGTGANVLTF. In nucleotides, the CDR3 is TGTGCCACCAGTGATACAGGGACCGGGGCCAACGTCCTGACTTTC.

The V call is TRBV4-2, the J call TRBJ1-2, with 12 bases that match TRBD1. The germline CDR1 and CDR2 sequences are LGHNA and YNFKEQ. This CDR3 is 16 amino acids long. V lost 3 bases to trimming and J lost 7 bases; unmatched junction nucleotides: 9. CDR3 sequence: CASSQIPGQGAPGYTF. The CDR3 coding sequence is TGTGCCAGCAGCCAGATCCCGGGACAGGGGGCTCCTGGCTACACCTTC.

This clonotype appeared a few times. The chain uses TRBV6-1 and TRBJ2-5; D possibly corresponds to TRBD2 (5 bases). With 6 bases removed from V and 4 bases from J, the gap between germline ends came to 12 bases. The CDR3 length is 13 residues. The germline V gene has CDR1 MNHNS and CDR2 SASEGT. CDR3 coding DNA: TGTGCCAGCAGACGGGGAGTTACAGAGACCCAGTACTTC. Amino acids: CASRRGVTETQYF.

V and J are TRBV6-1 and TRBJ2-3, with D tentatively TRBD2 (6 bases). The CDR3 length is 16 residues. Looked up from germline, CDR1 is MNHNS and CDR2 is SASEGT. V lost 3 bases and J 6 bases, leaving 19 bases between the germline ends. DNA for the CDR3: TGTGCCAGCAGTGAGCCCGGACTACCGCCCGCGGATACGCAGTATTTT. Encoded protein: CASSEPGLPPADTQYF.

This rearrangement joins TRBV11-2 to TRBJ2-7; 7 bases are a match to TRBD1. V was pared by 3 bases and J by 3 bases, with 14 bases of the junction left unmatched. The germline V gene has CDR1 SGHAT and CDR2 FQNNGV. This CDR3 contains 17 residues. The CDR3 region has the DNA TGTGCCAGCAGCTTCCTTACTATGGGCAGGGGGAGCTACGAGCAGTACTTC. Translated: CASSFLTMGRGSYEQYF.